This entry lists 29 T cell receptor beta chains sequenced from one sample in a study of blood T cell repertoires in COVID-19. Assay used: immunoSEQ multiplex PCR; TCRdb lists only in-frame clones, some missing. Of about 480,000 clones in the sample, around 90% were seen once. Sequencing used PBMCs or T cells enriched from blood (not recorded which). These receptors all come from a woman between 18 and 29 years old with acute COVID-19.

Here the CDR3 reads CASTQGGSGELFF. CDR3 nucleotide sequence: TGTGCCAGCACGCAGGGTGGGTCCGGGGAGCTGTTTTTT. The chain joins TRBV9 to TRBJ2-2; D is perhaps TRBD1 (5 bases). Per the germline V gene, CDR1 is SGDLS and CDR2 is YYNGEE. Trimming removed 6 bases at V and 6 bases at J, with 12 bases between. The CDR3 has 13 amino acids.

The chain recombines TRBV7-9 with TRBJ1-1; 8 nucleotides match TRBD1. V shed 5 bases and J 6 bases; nucleotides not matched to a gene: 14. The germline V gene has CDR1 SEHNR and CDR2 FQNEAQ (reference sequence). The CDR3 length is 16 residues. The chain's CDR3 is CASSEKTGARDAEAFF. CDR3 sequence (DNA): TGTGCCAGCAGCGAAAAGACAGGGGCCAGGGATGCTGAAGCTTTCTTT.

The chain couples TRBV9 to TRBJ2-7; tentatively, D is TRBD1 (5 bases). CDR1 SGDLS and CDR2 YYNGEE come from the germline V gene. V was cut by 0 bases and J by 5 bases, with 9 bases left in between. CDR3 length equals 13 residues. The CDR3 coding sequence is TGTGCCAGCAGCGTAGAGGGGTCCAACGAGCAGTACTTC. It yields the protein CASSVEGSNEQYF.

The rearrangement joins TRBV19 to TRBJ1-5; D gene unclear. Germline-derived CDR1 and CDR2 are LNHDA and SQIVND (reference sequence). The V end lost 6 bases, the J end lost 2 bases, and 11 bases lay between the germline ends. This CDR3 is 14 amino acids long. In DNA form, the CDR3 reads TGTGCCAGTAGCATTACCACGGGCAATCAGCCCCAGCATTTT. This codes for CASSITTGNQPQHF. The whole variable domain, filled in from reference TRBV19 and TRBJ1-5, reads DGGITQSPKYLFRKEGQNVTLSCEQNLNHDAMYWYRQDPGQGLRLIYYSQIVNDFQKGDIAEGYSVSREKKESFPLTVTSAQKNPTAFYLCASSITTGNQPQHFGDGTRLSIL.

The chain couples TRBV7-2 to TRBJ2-1, with TRBD2 matching 9 bases. Germline CDR1 and CDR2: SGHTA and FQGNSA. The CDR3 consists of 18 residues. V was clipped by 0 bases and J by 1 base; unmatched bases: 7. In nucleotides, the CDR3 is TGTGCCAGCAGCTTAGCGCTAAGTCTAGCGGGATCCTACAATGAGCAGTTCTTC. Protein sequence: CASSLALSLAGSYNEQFF.

This sequence joins TRBV27 and TRBJ2-1; unclear D gene. CDR3 length: 15 amino acids. With 6 bases removed from V and 4 bases from J, the gap between germline ends came to 16 bases. The germline gives CDR1 MNHEY, CDR2 SMNVEV (reference sequence). As DNA, the CDR3 is TGTGCCAGCAGCGTCGGTTCGAGCTCGTACAATGAGCAGTTCTTC. Its translation: CASSVGSSSYNEQFF.

This rearrangement joins TRBV5-8 to TRBJ1-4; D is ambiguous. Germline values: CDR1 SGHTS, CDR2 YDEGEE. The CDR3 spans 15 residues. Trimming left V 6 bases short and J 4 bases short, with 16 bases between. The CDR3: CASTAQRYGNEKLFF. The CDR3 nucleotides read TGTGCCAGCACCGCACAGAGATACGGTAATGAAAAACTGTTTTTT.

The chain carries TRBV2 and TRBJ2-2; a weak D match, TRBD1 (5 bases). This CDR3 is built from 12 residues. The germline gives CDR1 SNHLY, CDR2 FYNNEI. Trimming removed 3 bases from V and 7 bases from J, with 6 bases in between. CDR3 in amino acids: CASSDQGGELFF. For the CDR3, the DNA is TGTGCCAGCAGTGACCAGGGCGGGGAGCTGTTTTTT.

The V call is TRBV30, the J call TRBJ1-2, with TRBD1 identical over 8 bases. CDR1 is GTSNPN, CDR2 SVGIG, per germline (reference sequence). The CDR3 is made up of 14 amino acids. V was clipped by 3 bases and J by 4 bases; unmatched bases: 7. CDR3 sequence (DNA): TGTGCCTGGAGCGAGACAGGGGTAGTCTATGGCTACACCTTC. Translated: CAWSETGVVYGYTF. Together with reference TRBV30 and TRBJ1-2, the CDR3 gives the full variable domain: SQTIHQWPATLVQPVGSPLSLECTVEGTSNPNLYWYRQAAGRGLQLLFYSVGIGQISSEVPQNLSASRPQDRQFILSSKKLLLSDSGFYLCAWSETGVVYGYTFGSGTRLTVV.

The V and J genes are TRBV19 and TRBJ1-1; 8 bases line up with TRBD1. The CDR3 has 15 amino acids. CDR1 is LNHDA, CDR2 SQIVND, per germline (reference sequence). Trimming at V came to 5 bases and at J to 5 bases, leaving 10 bases not matched to a gene. The CDR3 protein is CASSFLGQGRTEAFF. The CDR3 nucleotides read TGTGCCAGTAGTTTCTTAGGACAGGGTCGGACTGAAGCTTTCTTT.

This clone was seen once. CDR3 bases: TGTGCCAGCTCACCAGCCGGGGACAGCTCCTACGAGCAGTACTTC. The encoded protein is CASSPAGDSSYEQYF. V gene TRBV18 combines with J gene TRBJ2-7; 7 nucleotides line up with TRBD1. The CDR3 is 15 residues long. In germline, CDR1 is KGHSH, CDR2 LQKENI. V gave up 2 bases and J gave up 0 bases; unmatched junction bases: 4.

The rearrangement joins TRBV19 to TRBJ1-5; 9 bases match TRBD1. CDR1 LNHDA and CDR2 SQIVND come from the germline V gene (reference sequence). The CDR3 is made up of 15 amino acids. J lost 5 bases, V lost 3 bases, and 5 bases had no gene match. CDR3 sequence reads: CASSMGDREYQPQHF. The CDR3 DNA sequence: TGTGCCAGTAGTATGGGGGACAGGGAGTATCAGCCCCAGCATTTT. Variable domain in full (rest from reference TRBV19 and TRBJ1-5): DGGITQSPKYLFRKEGQNVTLSCEQNLNHDAMYWYRQDPGQGLRLIYYSQIVNDFQKGDIAEGYSVSREKKESFPLTVTSAQKNPTAFYLCASSMGDREYQPQHFGDGTRLSIL.

The chain employs TRBV11-2 and TRBJ2-7, with D possibly matching TRBD2 (5 bases). The CDR3 consists of 12 residues. The germline CDR1 and CDR2 sequences are SGHAT and FQNNGV. V lost 7 bases, J lost 0 bases, and 7 bases lay in between. The CDR3 here is CASTGGSYEQYF. The CDR3 nucleotides are TGTGCCAGCACCGGAGGCTCCTACGAGCAGTACTTC.

The chain recombines TRBV30 with TRBJ1-6, with unresolved D. CDR1 is GTSNPN, CDR2 SVGIG, per germline (reference sequence). Deletions cut 0 bases from V and 7 bases from J, with 10 bases between. This CDR3 spans 14 amino acids. CDR3 bases: TGTGCCTGGAGTGTACGGGGTGGAAATTCACCCCTCCACTTT. This codes for CAWSVRGGNSPLHF.

V gene TRBV5-1 combines with J gene TRBJ2-7; 10 nucleotides agree with TRBD2. The CDR3 totals 16 residues. Trimming at V came to 4 bases and at J to 2 bases, leaving 9 bases not matched to a gene. Germline CDR1 reads SGHRS; CDR2 reads YFSETQ. The CDR3 loop reads CASSPGLADTPYEQYF. The DNA of the CDR3 is TGCGCCAGCAGCCCAGGACTAGCGGACACCCCCTACGAGCAGTACTTC.

V usage is TRBV15 and J usage is TRBJ2-1, with a possible D match to TRBD2 (6 bases). V was cut by 4 bases and J by 2 bases, with 12 bases left in between. The CDR3 is 15 amino acids. The germline V gene encodes CDR1 LNHNV and CDR2 YYDKDF (reference sequence). For the CDR3, the DNA is TGTGCCACCAGCATTCGAGGAGGGACCTACAATGAGCAGTTCTTC. Amino acids: CATSIRGGTYNEQFF.

The chain links TRBV6-4 to TRBJ2-7; 9 bases match TRBD2. The germline V gene encodes CDR1 MRHNA and CDR2 SNTAGT. The J segment lost 1 base and the V segment lost 3 bases, leaving 4 bases of the junction unmatched. The length of the CDR3 is 15 residues. The CDR3 DNA follows: TGTGCCAGCAGTGAAGGTCTAGCGGGGTCCTACGAGCAGTACTTC. Its translation: CASSEGLAGSYEQYF.

This chain uses TRBV7-3 with TRBJ2-6; the match to TRBD2 covers 13 bases. V shed 3 bases, J shed 1 base, and the junction held 3 bases outside the gene matches. This CDR3 has 18 amino acids. Germline assignment: CDR1 SGHTA and CDR2 FQGTGA. CDR3 residues: CASSLTSGGTSGANVLTF. The DNA for the CDR3 is TGTGCCAGCAGCTTGACTAGCGGGGGGACATCTGGGGCCAACGTCCTGACTTTC.

The chain carries TRBV5-1 and TRBJ2-7, with TRBD1 matching over 7 bases. This CDR3 has 14 amino acids. After removal of 0 bases from V and 5 bases from J, the junction contained 5 bases not matched to a gene. The germline V gene encodes CDR1 SGHRS and CDR2 YFSETQ. This CDR3 is CASSLEGAKNEQYF. CDR3 DNA: TGCGCCAGCAGCTTGGAGGGGGCGAAAAACGAGCAGTACTTC.

This clone was picked up a small number of times. The V gene is TRBV28, the J gene TRBJ1-1, with D uncertain. CDR1 and CDR2 (germline): MDHEN, SYDVKM. CDR3 length: 14 residues. The ends were cut back, 4 bases at V and 1 base at J, with 10 bases in the middle. The CDR3 DNA reads as TGTGCCAGCAGTTACCTACAGAGGAACACTGAAGCTTTCTTT. It translates to CASSYLQRNTEAFF.

The rearrangement links TRBV4-1 to TRBJ1-1, with D uncertain. The V and J ends lost 0 bases and 3 bases respectively, with 11 bases between them. Per the germline V gene, CDR1 is MGHRA and CDR2 is YSYEKL. This CDR3 contains 15 residues. This CDR3 reads CASSQDPTGDTEAFF. In DNA form, the CDR3 reads TGCGCCAGCAGCCAAGACCCTACTGGAGACACTGAAGCTTTCTTT.

V and J are TRBV30 and TRBJ2-4; possibly TRBD1 for D (6 bases). The CDR3 consists of 13 residues. The V and J ends lost 1 base and 11 bases respectively, with 15 bases between them. Germline values: CDR1 GTSNPN, CDR2 SVGIG (reference sequence). CDR3 bases: TGTGCCTGGAGTGGAACCACAGGGCCCGTTCAGTACTTC. It translates to CAWSGTTGPVQYF. The whole variable domain, filled in from reference TRBV30 and TRBJ2-4, reads SQTIHQWPATLVQPVGSPLSLECTVEGTSNPNLYWYRQAAGRGLQLLFYSVGIGQISSEVPQNLSASRPQDRQFILSSKKLLLSDSGFYLCAWSGTTGPVQYFGAGTRLSVL.

The chain employs TRBV5-5 and TRBJ1-2, with 10 bases identical to TRBD1. The junction had 4 bases not matched to a gene; V was cut back by 4 bases and J by 7 bases. CDR1 is SGHKS, CDR2 YYEKEE, per germline (reference sequence). The CDR3 is 13 amino acids. CDR3 sequence: CASSGTGAAGYTF. The CDR3, as DNA: TGTGCCAGCAGCGGGACAGGGGCGGCTGGCTACACCTTC.

V is TRBV6-5 and J is TRBJ1-2, with a weak D call TRBD1 (6 bases). V lost 2 bases and J 8 bases, leaving 15 bases between the germline ends. Germline lookup yields CDR1 MNHEY and CDR2 SVGAGI. The CDR3 length is 14 residues. In DNA, the CDR3 is TGTGCCAGCAGTTACAATCGGGCAGGGGAGGGCTACACCTTC. Amino acids: CASSYNRAGEGYTF.

The chain links TRBV6-5 to TRBJ1-2, with 9 nucleotides matching TRBD1. From germline, CDR1 is MNHEY and CDR2 SVGAGI. V lost 5 bases to trimming and J lost 5 bases; unmatched junction nucleotides: 3. This CDR3 contains 13 residues. The CDR3 spells CASSQDRGYGYTF. CDR3 coding DNA: TGTGCCAGCAGTCAGGACAGGGGTTATGGCTACACCTTC.

The rearrangement uses TRBV18 and TRBJ2-7, with TRBD1 as a possible D gene (5 bases). Trimming cost V 2 bases and J 3 bases, with 14 bases left between them. The CDR3 totals 15 residues. Germline CDR1 KGHSH, CDR2 LQKENI. This chain's CDR3 is CASSPSKGANYEQYF. CDR3 coding DNA: TGTGCCAGCTCACCAAGCAAAGGGGCAAACTACGAGCAGTACTTC.

This clone came up once. The chain combines TRBV10-3 with TRBJ2-7, with TRBD1 matching over 7 bases. Losses at the gene ends were 4 bases for V and 0 bases for J; bases not matched to a gene: 9. Germline CDR1 ENHRY, CDR2 SYGVKD. CDR3 size: 16 residues. This CDR3 reads CAISGARGLSSYEQYF. As DNA, the CDR3 is TGTGCCATCAGTGGAGCGAGGGGGCTCAGCTCCTACGAGCAGTACTTC.

This chain uses TRBV19 with TRBJ2-7; D remains unclear. The germline V gene has CDR1 LNHDA and CDR2 SQIVND (reference sequence). Trimming pared 2 bases from V and 12 bases from J, leaving 14 bases between. The CDR3 extends over 12 amino acids. The DNA of the CDR3 is TGTGCCAGTAGTATACCTGACGAGAGGCTGTACTTC. Protein: CASSIPDERLYF. Using reference TRBV19 and TRBJ2-7 for the parts outside the CDR3, the full variable domain is DGGITQSPKYLFRKEGQNVTLSCEQNLNHDAMYWYRQDPGQGLRLIYYSQIVNDFQKGDIAEGYSVSREKKESFPLTVTSAQKNPTAFYLCASSIPDERLYFGPGTRLTVT.

The chain recombines TRBV10-2 with TRBJ2-3, with 13 bases fitting TRBD2. The germline CDR1 and CDR2 sequences are WSHSY and SAAADI. J was trimmed by 4 bases and V by 8 bases; bases with no gene match: 15. CDR3 length equals 18 residues. Here the CDR3 DNA reads TGCGCCAGCGGAGGATCTCTCCGGACTAGCGGGAGTTCAGATACGCAGTATTTT. Its translation is CASGGSLRTSGSSDTQYF.